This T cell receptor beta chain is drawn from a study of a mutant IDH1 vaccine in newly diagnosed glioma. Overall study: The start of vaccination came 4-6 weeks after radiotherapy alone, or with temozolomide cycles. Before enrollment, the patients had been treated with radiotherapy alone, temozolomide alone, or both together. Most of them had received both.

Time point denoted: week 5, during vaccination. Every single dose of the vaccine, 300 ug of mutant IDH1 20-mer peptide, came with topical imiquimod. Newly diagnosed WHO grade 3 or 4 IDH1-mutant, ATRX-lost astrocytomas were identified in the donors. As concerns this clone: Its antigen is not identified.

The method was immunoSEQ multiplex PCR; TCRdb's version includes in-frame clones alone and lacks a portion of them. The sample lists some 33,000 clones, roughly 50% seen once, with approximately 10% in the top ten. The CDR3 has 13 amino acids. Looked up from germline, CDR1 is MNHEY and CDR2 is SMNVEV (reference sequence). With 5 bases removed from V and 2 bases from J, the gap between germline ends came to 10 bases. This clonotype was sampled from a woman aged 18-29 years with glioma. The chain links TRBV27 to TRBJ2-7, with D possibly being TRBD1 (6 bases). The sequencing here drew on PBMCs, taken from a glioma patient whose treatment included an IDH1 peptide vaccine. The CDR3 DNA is TGTGCCAGCAGTCTCAGGGGAGCCTACGAGCAGTACTTC. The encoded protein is CASSLRGAYEQYF.